The next 8 T cell receptor beta chains were all read from a single sample in a study of T cell changes during pregnancy in multiple sclerosis. Libraries were prepared by immunoSEQ multiplex PCR; TCRdb keeps only in-frame clonotypes and omits some of them. Altogether 50,000 to 75,000 clones are present, 90% to 95% being singletons, with the ten largest covering 2% to 2.5%. The sample in question was peripheral blood, obtained in the third trimester of pregnancy. These receptors were taken from a female donor in good health, enrolled as a control in a pregnancy study.

The chain joins TRBV7-8 to TRBJ2-3, with 11 bases aligning to TRBD1. J lost 5 bases, V lost 4 bases, and 5 bases had no gene match. CDR3 length equals 15 residues. Germline assignment: CDR1 SGHVS and CDR2 FQNEAQ. This CDR3 is CASSSGQGVGDTQYF. CDR3 coding DNA: TGTGCCAGCAGCTCGGGACAGGGGGTGGGAGATACGCAGTATTTT.

This chain links TRBV6-5 with TRBJ2-7; D perhaps matches TRBD1 (6 bases). The CDR3 is 13 residues long. Between the trimmed V and J ends, which lost 0 bases and 6 bases, there was a span of 9 bases. Germline CDR1 MNHEY, CDR2 SVGAGI. The CDR3 reads CASSYSMGAEQYF. In DNA form, the CDR3 reads TGTGCCAGCAGTTACTCGATGGGGGCCGAGCAGTACTTC.

The chain employs TRBV5-1 and TRBJ2-1; D perhaps matches TRBD1 (5 bases). This CDR3 region has 15 residues. Germline-derived CDR1 and CDR2 are SGHRS and YFSETQ. Trimming took 1 base from V and 4 from J, leaving 12 bases between them. The CDR3 bases are TGCGCCAGCAGCTTGCGCCAGGGCACGTACAATGAGCAGTTCTTC. This codes for CASSLRQGTYNEQFF.

The chain employs TRBV18 and TRBJ1-2; 10 bases agree with TRBD1. Losses at the gene ends were 5 bases for V and 8 bases for J; bases not matched to a gene: 11. This CDR3 comprises 15 residues. Germline V lookup: CDR1 KGHSH, CDR2 LQKENI. The CDR3 sequence is CASSDTRTGGEGYTF. The CDR3 DNA reads TGTGCCAGCTCAGATACGCGGACAGGGGGAGAAGGCTACACCTTC.

The chain couples TRBV4-2 to TRBJ2-5, with a weak D call TRBD1 (5 bases). The CDR3 runs 13 residues. Germline-derived CDR1 and CDR2 are LGHNA and YNFKEQ. The V and J ends lost 4 bases and 6 bases respectively, with 12 bases between them. This CDR3 is CASSLPDSQTQYF. CDR3 nucleotides: TGTGCCAGCAGCCTCCCCGACAGCCAGACCCAGTACTTC.

The chain uses TRBV9 and TRBJ2-7; TRBD2 matches 8 bases. The CDR3 consists of 16 residues. CDR1 and CDR2 from the germline V gene are SGDLS and YYNGEE. Trimming removed 3 bases from V and 0 bases from J; junction bases left unmatched: 8. The CDR3 nucleotides read TGTGCCAGCAGCGAGGCCCGGGGGGGGCTCTCCTACGAGCAGTACTTC. Its protein is CASSEARGGLSYEQYF.

This rearrangement joins TRBV6-6 to TRBJ2-1, with D maybe TRBD2 (7 bases). The germline CDR1 and CDR2 sequences are MNHNY and SVGAGI (reference sequence). Trimming pared 2 bases from V and 1 base from J, leaving 9 bases between. The CDR3 covers 15 residues. The CDR3 loop reads CASSYGGASYNEQFF. The DNA of the CDR3 is TGTGCCAGCAGTTACGGGGGGGCTTCCTACAATGAGCAGTTCTTC.

This rearrangement joins TRBV29-1 to TRBJ2-7; possible D gene TRBD1, 5 bases. The germline V gene has CDR1 SQVTM and CDR2 ANQGSEA. The V end was cut by 4 bases, the J end by 2 bases, with 9 bases between. The CDR3 runs 12 residues. CDR3 DNA sequence: TGCAGCGTTGTTGAAGGGGCCTACGAGCAGTACTTC. Translated: CSVVEGAYEQYF.